Listed below are T cell receptor beta chains from one sample, sequenced in a study of T cell responses to AZD1222 COVID-19 vaccine. Assay used: immunoSEQ multiplex PCR; TCRdb lists only in-frame clones, some missing. The repertoire includes around 130,000 clones, about 94% of them detected once, and roughly 6.6% sits in the top ten. The material was peripheral blood, obtained on day 0 of AZD1222 vaccination. The receptors come from an adult in good health. Both conserved end residues are part of each CDR3. D genes are given only for firm matches. For some rows the clone size is stated as once, few or many, or as a class when expanded; others skip it.

D gene,clone size,V gene,J gene,CDR3 DNA,CDR3 protein
-,-,TRBV27,TRBJ2-7,TGTGCCAGCAGTTTGCGGGGATGGGACGAGCAGTACTTC,CASSLRGWDEQYF
-,-,TRBV28,TRBJ2-3,TGTGCCAGCAGTTTATATAGCCTCGCGGATACGCAGTATTTT,CASSLYSLADTQYF
TRBD1,-,TRBV6-5,TRBJ1-5,TGTGCCAGCAGGGGACAGGGGTCGGGCAATCAGCCCCAGCATTTT,CASRGQGSGNQPQHF
TRBD2,-,TRBV5-4,TRBJ2-1,TGTGCCAGCAGCCGACTAGCGGGAGTCGATGAGCAGTTCTTC,CASSRLAGVDEQFF
-,-,TRBV7-2,TRBJ1-2,TGTGCCAGCAGCTTAGGGGTCGCCAACTATGGCTACACCTTC,CASSLGVANYGYTF
-,-,TRBV7-9,TRBJ2-7,TGTGCCAGCAGCTTTGGGCCGGAGAATCCCTACGAGCAGTACTTC,CASSFGPENPYEQYF
TRBD1,once,TRBV18,TRBJ1-5,TGTGCCAGCTCACCAGGGGACAGGGTACAGTCCCAGCATTTT,CASSPGDRVQSQHF
-,-,TRBV19,TRBJ1-3,TGTGCCAGTAGTTTCCGGGCGCCTGGAAACACCATATATTTT,CASSFRAPGNTIYF
-,-,TRBV5-4,TRBJ2-7,TGTGCCAGCAGCTCGTGGGTCGACCCCTACGAGCAGTACTTC,CASSSWVDPYEQYF
-,-,TRBV12-3/TRBV12-4,TRBJ1-5,TGTGCCAGCAGTTTGGATAAGCCCCAGCATTTT,CASSLDKPQHF
-,-,TRBV27,TRBJ2-1,TGTGCCAGCAGTCCTCGACGAATCTCCTACAATGAGCAGTTCTTC,CASSPRRISYNEQFF
TRBD1,once,TRBV7-9,TRBJ1-2,TGTGCCAGCAGCGCCACAGGGGGCGTAGACTATGGCTACACCTTC,CASSATGGVDYGYTF
-,once,TRBV30,TRBJ1-5,TGTGCCTGGAGCCGCCAGGCTAGCAATCAGCCCCAGCATTTT,CAWSRQASNQPQHF
TRBD2,-,TRBV27,TRBJ2-7,TGTGCCAGCAGTCCCCGACTAGCGGAGCTTTCCTACGAGCAGTACTTC,CASSPRLAELSYEQYF
TRBD1,-,TRBV4-2,TRBJ1-6,TGTGCCAGCAGCCGCGGACAGGGGGATGGTTCACCCCTCCACTTT,CASSRGQGDGSPLHF
-,-,TRBV9,TRBJ2-1,TGTGCCAGCAGCTCCCGACAGGGAGGGTACAATGAGCAGTTCTTC,CASSSRQGGYNEQFF
-,-,TRBV5-1,TRBJ1-5,TGCGCCAGCAGCTTGGAGGGAGGGAATCAGCCCCAGCATTTT,CASSLEGGNQPQHF
-,once,TRBV11-2,TRBJ1-2,TGTGCCAGCAGGAACGGAAGCTATGGCTACACCTTC,CASRNGSYGYTF
TRBD1,-,TRBV6-5,TRBJ1-5,TGTGCCAGCCGAAAGGACAGGTATAGCAATCAGCCCCAGCATTTT,CASRKDRYSNQPQHF
TRBD1,-,TRBV25-1,TRBJ2-7,TGTGCCAGCAGTGAATATGGGACAGGGGGCCTCTCCTACGAGCAGTACTTC,CASSEYGTGGLSYEQYF
-,-,TRBV29-1,TRBJ2-7,TGCAGCGTTTATGGGCAGGGCTTCTCCTACGAGCAGTACTTC,CSVYGQGFSYEQYF
-,-,TRBV5-1,TRBJ2-7,TGCGCCAGCAGCTTGTTCGGGGACGCCTCCTACGAGCAGTACTTC,CASSLFGDASYEQYF
TRBD1,-,TRBV7-2,TRBJ1-5,TGTGCCAGCAGCTCAAGACAGGGGGTTGAGCCCCAGCATTTT,CASSSRQGVEPQHF
-,-,TRBV7-9,TRBJ1-1,TGTGCCAGCAGCTTAAATTCAGGGGCTGGCACTGAAGCTTTCTTT,CASSLNSGAGTEAFF
-,-,TRBV5-8,TRBJ2-5,TGTGCCAGCAGCCTCGGAACTGGGACCCAGTACTTC,CASSLGTGTQYF
TRBD2,-,TRBV6-2/TRBV6-3,TRBJ2-5,TGTGCCAGCAGTTACCGAGGGACTAGCGGGACCCCCGGAAATCGGAGTACCCAGTACTTC,CASSYRGTSGTPGNRSTQYF
TRBD1,-,TRBV12-5,TRBJ2-7,TGTGCTAGTGGTTTGGTACTTGGACAGGGCAACGAGCAGTACTTC,CASGLVLGQGNEQYF
TRBD2,-,TRBV29-1,TRBJ2-1,TGCAGCGTCGGGGGGTGGGGTAATGAGCAGTTCTTC,CSVGGWGNEQFF
TRBD1,-,TRBV5-4,TRBJ2-7,TGTGCCAGCAGCTGGGACAGCGCCTACGAGCAGTACTTC,CASSWDSAYEQYF
TRBD2,-,TRBV2,TRBJ2-1,TGTGCCAGCGGGACTAGCGGGAGCGGGGATAATGAGCAGTTCTTC,CASGTSGSGDNEQFF
TRBD2,-,TRBV5-3,TRBJ2-2,TGTGCCAGAAGCTTGTTGCGGGAGTATACCACCGGGGAGCTGTTTTTT,CARSLLREYTTGELFF
-,-,TRBV6-5,TRBJ1-1,TGTGCCAGCAGTTACTCGATCACAGGTGGGAACACTGAAGCTTTCTTT,CASSYSITGGNTEAFF
-,-,TRBV2,TRBJ2-1,TGTGCCAGCAGTGAGTTGGGAGAGCAGTTCTTC,CASSELGEQFF
TRBD1,once,TRBV18,TRBJ1-3,TGTGCCAGCTCACCAGGGACAGGGAGATCCTCTGGAAACACCATATATTTT,CASSPGTGRSSGNTIYF
-,-,TRBV2,TRBJ1-6,TGTGCCAGCATGGGGGCTTCCTATAATTCACCCCTCCACTTT,CASMGASYNSPLHF
-,-,TRBV19,TRBJ1-2,TGTGCCAGTAACCATCCGGCAGGCGACTATGGCTACACCTTC,CASNHPAGDYGYTF
-,-,TRBV10-3,TRBJ2-2,TGTGCCATCAGTGCTAGCGCGAACACCGGGGAGCTGTTTTTT,CAISASANTGELFF
-,-,TRBV30,TRBJ2-7,TGTGCCTGGAGTACCCTAAGAGGGCGCTACGAGCAGTACTTC,CAWSTLRGRYEQYF
-,-,TRBV21-1,TRBJ2-3,TGTGCCGTCCGGACTAGCGGGAGTTGTTGTACAGATACGCAGTATTTT,CAVRTSGSCCTDTQYF
TRBD1,-,TRBV6-5,TRBJ1-2,TGTGCCAGCAGTTACTCGTCAGGGGGCCGTTCTGGCTACACCTTC,CASSYSSGGRSGYTF
-,-,TRBV28,TRBJ2-7,TGTGCCAGCAGTTTGTTAGTTGCCGAGCAGTACTTC,CASSLLVAEQYF
-,few,TRBV5-6,TRBJ1-3,TGTGCCAGCAGCTCGGGACCAAACGGAAACACCATATATTTT,CASSSGPNGNTIYF
-,-,TRBV5-1,TRBJ2-3,TGCGCCAGCAGCTTGGAACAGGGTGCAGATACGCAGTATTTT,CASSLEQGADTQYF
-,-,TRBV19,TRBJ1-5,TGTGCCAGTGCCAAAGGACTCTTTAGCAATCAGCCCCAGCATTTT,CASAKGLFSNQPQHF
-,-,TRBV6-1,TRBJ1-2,TGTGCCAGCAGTGATTCGGGCCGAGCTAACTATGGCTACACCTTC,CASSDSGRANYGYTF
-,-,TRBV14,TRBJ2-4,TGTGCCAGCAGCCAAATCTCAATGAACATTCAGTACTTC,CASSQISMNIQYF
-,-,TRBV2,TRBJ1-4,TGTGCCAGCAATTATGGGGTCGAAAAACTGTTTTTT,CASNYGVEKLFF
-,-,TRBV3-1/TRBV3-2,TRBJ1-6,TGTGCCAGCAGCCGGGGGGGAGTGACACCCCTCCACTTT,CASSRGGVTPLHF
-,-,TRBV5-5,TRBJ2-7,TGTGCCAGCAGCCCGAAACCAGGGTCCTACGAGCAGTACTTC,CASSPKPGSYEQYF
-,-,TRBV4-1,TRBJ1-1,TGCGCCAGCAGCCAAGAGGGTACGAGGACTGAAGCTTTCTTT,CASSQEGTRTEAFF
-,-,TRBV7-3,TRBJ2-1,TGTGCCAGCAGCCCCCCGGGCTCCTACAATGAGCAGTTCTTC,CASSPPGSYNEQFF
TRBD1,-,TRBV28,TRBJ1-5,TGTGCCACCGGGGAAACAGGGGGCAATCAGCCCCAGCATTTT,CATGETGGNQPQHF
-,-,TRBV6-2/TRBV6-3,TRBJ1-2,TGTGCCAGCAGTTACCGCAGTAACCGCTATGGCTACACCTTC,CASSYRSNRYGYTF
-,-,TRBV7-8,TRBJ1-1,TGTGCCAGCAGCGGTCCGGGCTACAACCGGCCTGAAGCTTTCTTT,CASSGPGYNRPEAFF
-,-,TRBV2,TRBJ1-2,TGTGCCAGCCGAAGGGTTGGTGATGGCTACACCTTC,CASRRVGDGYTF
-,-,TRBV19,TRBJ1-1,TGTGCCAGTAGTATAGATCTCGGGGGGGGACCGGGTGACACTGAAGCTTTCTTT,CASSIDLGGGPGDTEAFF
-,-,TRBV9,TRBJ2-1,TGTGCCAGCAGCGCCCAGCCGAGCTCCTACAATGAGCAGTTCTTC,CASSAQPSSYNEQFF
TRBD2,-,TRBV6-5,TRBJ2-1,TGTGCCAGCAGCCGGACTAGCGGGAATTACAATGAGCAGTTCTTC,CASSRTSGNYNEQFF
-,-,TRBV7-2,TRBJ2-5,TGTGCCAGCAGCTTAACCAGGGGCCAAGAGACCCAGTACTTC,CASSLTRGQETQYF
TRBD1,-,TRBV6-6,TRBJ1-2,TGTGCCAGCACCTTCGCGGGACAGGGGAGTGGCTACACCTTC,CASTFAGQGSGYTF